These 4 T cell receptor beta chains came from one sample sequenced in a study of OX40 agonist ivuxolimab in advanced cancers. Using immunoSEQ multiplex PCR, the repertoire was profiled, and TCRdb retains in-frame clones only, with some absent. The top ten clones hold 9.6% of a sample with about 79,000 clones, roughly 94% of them seen once. The sample in question was CD4+ or CD8+ T cells sorted from blood, obtained in a trial of the OX40 agonist ivuxolimab. The receptors originated from an adult with an advanced solid tumor such as melanoma, head and neck, liver or kidney cancer.

V gene TRBV7-8 combines with J gene TRBJ1-1; a possible D gene is TRBD1 (6 bases). CDR3 length equals 12 residues. Germline CDR1 is SGHVS and CDR2 is FQNEAQ. V was clipped by 3 bases and J by 7 bases, with 9 bases between them. The CDR3 region has the DNA TGTGCCAGCAGCTTCGGACAGCATGAAGCTTTCTTT. Amino acids: CASSFGQHEAFF. The whole variable domain, filled in from reference TRBV7-8 and TRBJ1-1, reads GAGVSQSPRYKVAKRGQDVALRCDPISGHVSLFWYQQALGQGPEFLTYFQNEAQLDKSGLPSDRFFAERPEGSVSTLKIQRTQQEDSAVYLCASSFGQHEAFFGQGTRLTVV.

This rearrangement joins TRBV27 to TRBJ2-7, with no clear D. CDR1 is MNHEY, CDR2 SMNVEV, per germline (reference sequence). The CDR3 contains 13 residues. The germline V and J ends were trimmed by 10 bases and 2 bases, with 15 bases remaining between them. CDR3 sequence: CATSKSITYEQYF. DNA for the CDR3: TGTGCCACCTCTAAGTCAATTACCTACGAGCAGTACTTC.

The chain couples TRBV7-9 to TRBJ2-3, with 7 bases lining up with TRBD2. Germline loops: CDR1 SEHNR, CDR2 FQNEAQ (reference sequence). Trimming took 4 bases from V and 6 from J; bases not matched to a gene: 1. This CDR3 contains 12 residues. This chain's CDR3 is CASSSGGDTQYF. For the CDR3, the DNA is TGTGCCAGCAGCTCCGGGGGGGATACGCAGTATTTT.

The J gene is TRBJ2-1, the V gene TRBV19, with D hard to call. Germline CDR1 reads LNHDA; CDR2 reads SQIVND (reference sequence). Trimming pared 1 base from V and 10 bases from J, leaving 8 bases between. This CDR3 comprises 12 residues. The CDR3 DNA follows: TGTGCCAGTAGTATAGTCCCAGAGGAGCAGTTCTTC. It specifies CASSIVPEEQFF.